Shown below are 13 T cell receptor beta chains from a single sample sequenced in a study of T cell repertoires in cytomegalovirus infection. The antigens these receptors bind are not known. MiXCR, applied by TCRdb to the reads, yields one record per CDR3 protein. The repertoire holds 340,000 or so distinct CDR3 sequences, roughly 25% seen once, with 13% in the top ten. Sequences were derived from cultured PBMCs, sampled from culture after CMV antigen stimulation. Every receptor here comes from a human donor in good health (CMV status not recorded). Some clones in this sample may be carry-over from other donors' samples.

The chain employs TRBV2 and TRBJ2-7, with 15 bases identical to TRBD2. The J segment lost 3 bases and the V segment lost 2 bases, leaving 5 bases of the junction unmatched. This CDR3 comprises 17 residues. The germline V gene encodes CDR1 SNHLY and CDR2 FYNNEI. CDR3 nucleotides: TGTGCCAGCAGTGAAAGTTCGGGACTAGCGGGAGGCTACGAGCAGTACGTC. Translating it yields CASSESSGLAGGYEQYV.

This clonotype was seen a few times. V and J are TRBV7-9 and TRBJ2-2, with 8 bases aligning to TRBD2. V lost 0 bases and J lost 5; bases outside the gene matches: 5. The germline V gene encodes CDR1 SEHNR and CDR2 FQNEAQ (reference sequence). The CDR3 has 16 residues. Written as DNA, the CDR3 is TGTGCCAGCAGCTTAGCCCTAGCGGGTGGAACCGGGGAGCTGTTTTTT. It codes for CASSLALAGGTGELFF.

The chain carries TRBV15 and TRBJ1-1; TRBD1 aligns across 7 bases. Trimming removed 0 bases from V and 2 bases from J; junction bases left unmatched: 3. This CDR3 is 15 amino acids long. CDR1 LNHNV and CDR2 YYDKDF come from the germline V gene (reference sequence). This CDR3 reads CATSRDRQGNTEAFF. In DNA form, the CDR3 reads TGTGCCACCAGCAGAGATAGACAGGGAAACACTGAAGCTTTCTTT.

The CDR3 spells CATATAQATETQYF. CDR3 coding DNA: TGTGCCACAGCCACCGCCCAAGCCACCGAGACCCAGTACTTC. This chain connects TRBV15 to TRBJ2-5; D gene uncertain. Per the germline V gene, CDR1 is LNHNV and CDR2 is YYDKDF (reference sequence). The CDR3 runs 14 residues. Trimming stripped 9 bases from V and 5 bases from J, with 19 bases between.

This clonotype showed up just a few times. V usage is TRBV27 and J usage is TRBJ2-1; 9 nucleotides line up with TRBD1. The germline gives CDR1 MNHEY, CDR2 SMNVEV (reference sequence). V lost 5 bases and J lost 0; bases outside the gene matches: 14. The CDR3 spans 19 residues. CDR3 sequence reads: CASSMGGQGRSGSYNEQFF. CDR3 coding DNA: TGTGCCAGCAGTATGGGGGGACAGGGTCGTTCGGGCTCCTACAATGAGCAGTTCTTC.

V is TRBV14 and J is TRBJ2-7; D tentatively fits TRBD1 or TRBD2 (5 bases each). Per the germline V gene, CDR1 is SGHDN and CDR2 is FVKESK. V lost 4 bases to trimming and J lost 5 bases, with 21 bases between them. The length of the CDR3 is 16 residues. Written as DNA, the CDR3 is TGTGCCAGCAGCCCCAGGGTCCCCGCCCTCGGGAACGAGCAGTACTTC. Protein: CASSPRVPALGNEQYF.

V is TRBV7-8 and J is TRBJ2-7; maybe TRBD2 (5 bases). V lost 5 bases to trimming and J lost 0 bases, with 14 bases between them. The CDR3 covers 15 residues. Germline CDR1 SGHVS, CDR2 FQNEAQ. The CDR3 region is CASSPPRSGSYEQYF. Here the CDR3 DNA reads TGTGCCAGCAGCCCTCCCCGGAGCGGCTCCTACGAGCAGTACTTC.

This clonotype appeared many times. The J gene is TRBJ1-5, the V gene TRBV7-2; weak D call: TRBD1 (5 bases). V was trimmed by 3 bases and J by 2 bases, leaving 14 bases between them. From germline, CDR1 is SGHTA and CDR2 FQGNSA. The CDR3 length is 16 residues. The CDR3 region is CASSFGGVFGNQPQHF. The CDR3 bases are TGTGCCAGCAGCTTCGGGGGGGTCTTCGGCAATCAGCCCCAGCATTTT.

The V gene is TRBV15, the J gene TRBJ2-4; tentatively, D is TRBD1 (5 bases). Germline CDR1 reads LNHNV; CDR2 reads YYDKDF (reference sequence). The CDR3 loop spans 13 amino acids. V lost 0 bases and J lost 10, with 10 bases in between. CDR3 sequence: CATSRDLQGIQYF. The CDR3 region has the DNA TGTGCCACCAGCAGAGATTTGCAGGGTATTCAGTACTTC.

This clonotype was counted only a few times. The V call is TRBV4-2, the J call TRBJ2-3; the match to TRBD2 covers 8 bases. CDR1 is LGHNA and CDR2 is YNFKEQ in the germline V gene. The CDR3 contains 17 residues. Trimming cost V 0 bases and J 4 bases; bases outside gene matches: 9. The CDR3 DNA is TGTGCCAGCAGCCAAGATAACGCGGGAGGAAGCGCAGATACGCAGTATTTT. Its protein is CASSQDNAGGSADTQYF.

The rearrangement joins TRBV6-6 to TRBJ1-2; no definite D call. The CDR3 runs 14 residues. CDR1 is MNHNY, CDR2 SVGAGI, per germline (reference sequence). The V end lost 5 bases, the J end lost 6 bases, and 16 bases lay between the germline ends. CDR3 in DNA: TGTGCCAGCAGTCCCCGAGGCCCCGGCAATGGCTACACCTTC. Amino acid sequence: CASSPRGPGNGYTF.

This clonotype has a handful of counts. J is TRBJ1-6 and V is TRBV12-3 or TRBV12-4, with D perhaps matching TRBD1 (6 bases). This CDR3 has 14 amino acids. Trimming removed 5 bases from V and 5 bases from J, with 10 bases in between. CDR3 in amino acids: CASSPDRDNSPLHF. Here the CDR3 DNA reads TGTGCCAGCAGTCCGGACAGAGATAATTCACCCCTCCACTTT.

V is TRBV7-9 and J is TRBJ2-1; D may correspond to TRBD1 or TRBD2 (5 bases each). Trimming shortened V by 6 bases and J by 6 bases, and 21 bases separated the two germline ends. There are 16 residues in the CDR3. Germline CDR1 reads SEHNR; CDR2 reads FQNEAQ (reference sequence). The CDR3 DNA reads as TGTGCCAGCAGATACCCTTCGGGGCGTGGAACCAATGAGCAGTTCTTC. This codes for CASRYPSGRGTNEQFF.